The following is a T cell receptor beta chain sequence with its context. This clonotype was recorded at least ten times. No antigen is known for it. Base-call qualities are not available, and no considerably larger clone is one nucleotide away. The Immunoverse kit was used to build TCR libraries from roughly 370 ng RNA, with molecular barcoded adaptors covering alpha/delta and beta/gamma chains. TCR library preparation used the same RNA that went into transcriptome sequencing. An Illumina HiSeq 4000 with 2 x 150 cycles was used to sequence the TCR libraries. In the paper's pipeline: With MiXCR, TCR reads were aligned to human V, D, J and C references and assembled into CDR3 clonotypes, with quality filtering and error correction included. Clonotype counts and gene usage diversity were analyzed with the tcR package in R. Raw mapping reads were checked after the RNA-seq reads had been mapped by STAR aligner version 2.5.3a onto the human GRCh37 genome. To test how sequencing depth affects detected clonotypes, IR-seq fastq files were randomly downsampled with Seqtk 1.3. TCRdb trimmed public reads at Q25 via fastp, called clones via MiXCR and kept in-frame beta chains. Rows matching on CDR3 protein sequence are summarized as one entry with the most common DNA and genes. The V and J calls and clone size are TCRdb's, not the authors'. Within this sample are about 62,000 distinct CDR3 sequences, with about 19% of them counted one time only. The ten largest account for 9.5% to 13% of the sample.

The entry originates in a study of read filtering for tumor transcriptome and immune sequencing (dated by TCRdb to about 2020). For the wider study: The cohort consisted of about 17 male and some 15 female patients, with a mean age of roughly 70 years and an age range of about 40 to 85. By revised international staging, roughly eight patients were R-ISS I, over 15 were R-ISS II and 7 were R-ISS III. After DNase treatment, whole-transcriptome libraries were prepared using the TruSeq RNA Access Library Prep Kit. TCR-region mapped reads per sample ranged from about 4 to 10.27 million with IR-seq versus only about 85 to 1273 with RNA-seq. Using the same bone marrow samples, the study compared TCR repertoires obtained by targeted immune repertoire sequencing with those obtained by bulk whole-transcriptome sequencing. A main aim was a read-filtering strategy for immune repertoire data, specifically whether clonotypes supported by a single read should be removed. What the research found in general, with its limitations: Single-read clonotypes made up around 85% of clonotypes but only around 4% of total reads in IR-seq, compared with roughly 70% of clonotypes and about 44% of reads in RNA-seq. The sorted CD138-negative fraction was not purified T cells but a mixed bone marrow immune population. Removing single-read clonotypes increased the correlation between IR-seq and RNA-seq shared clonotype proportions. Compared with RNA-seq, IR-seq captured clonotypes at much higher depth and more reliably, and a smaller IR-seq throughput was enough to identify most shared clonotypes.

Bone marrow was sampled from every patient at the time of active disease. Isolation of bone marrow mononuclear cells was performed by Ficoll-Hypaque density gradient centrifugation. CD138-negative cells were obtained by negative selection after labeling with CD138 magnetic microbeads on a MACS separator, removing myeloma plasma cells. Purity of the isolated cells was checked by flow cytometry on an Attune NxT using CD138 antibodies. TRIzol reagent was used to extract total RNA, which was then quantified with a NanoDrop spectrophotometer. Paired RNA-seq and IR-seq were performed on the CD138-negative bone marrow sample of each patient. The germline V gene sets CDR1 to SNHLY and CDR2 to FYNNEI. Including cysteine and phenylalanine, the CDR3 has 16 amino acids. Only the CDR3 part of the read is kept: 48 bases, read in frame from the first base. V loses 8 bases at its end and J loses 4 bases; junction bases beyond the gene matches: 11.

Specimen: a population of CD138-negative cells sorted from bone marrow. The intended sense of this specimen's cell subset or site label: bone marrow mononuclear cells depleted of CD138+ plasma/myeloma cells by negative magnetic selection. The rearranged chain carries TRBV2 and TRBJ2-2, with 9 bases aligning to TRBD2. The origin of this receptor is a donor aged 40 or over with multiple myeloma. The CDR3 sequence is CASAMGTSGSTGELFF. The sequenced DNA is TGTGCCAGCGCGATGGGCACTAGCGGGTCCACCGGGGAGCTGTTTTTT.